Below, 9 T cell receptor beta chains from the same sample are listed, as sequenced in a study of identical twins. TCRdb fed the 5' RACE reads into MiXCR, producing one record per CDR3 protein. The table includes approximately 700,000 distinct CDR3 sequences, 5.5% to 6.5% detected once. The sequenced sample was naive T cells sorted from blood. These receptors all come from a man aged 18 to 30 in good health.

This clonotype was observed at least ten times. The genes are TRBV20-1 and TRBJ1-2; D gene unclear. The germline CDR1 and CDR2 sequences are DFQATT and SNEGSKA (reference sequence). The length of the CDR3 is 13 residues. V lost 5 bases, J lost 0 bases, and 10 bases lay in between. Here the CDR3 DNA reads TGCAGTGCTCCCCGGACGGCTAACTATGGCTACACCTTC. Its protein product is CSAPRTANYGYTF.

V gene TRBV5-5 combines with J gene TRBJ1-5; D gene uncertain. V lost 4 bases and J lost 6, with 8 bases in between. This CDR3 spans 12 amino acids. Germline V CDR1 and CDR2: SGHKS, YYEKEE (reference sequence). The CDR3 protein is CASSPTGQPQHF. As DNA, the CDR3 is TGTGCCAGCAGCCCCACGGGTCAGCCCCAGCATTTT.

This clonotype was seen many times. V gene TRBV18 combines with J gene TRBJ1-2, with TRBD1 matching over 7 bases. V lost 1 base and J lost 8; bases outside the gene matches: 4. Germline values: CDR1 KGHSH, CDR2 LQKENI. This CDR3 spans 13 amino acids. CDR3 residues: CASSPREQGGYTF. CDR3 DNA sequence: TGTGCCAGCTCACCACGGGAACAGGGGGGCTACACCTTC. Filled out from reference TRBV18 and TRBJ1-2, the complete variable domain reads NAGVMQNPRHLVRRRGQEARLRCSPMKGHSHVYWYRQLPEEGLKFMVYLQKENIIDESGMPKERFSAEFPKEGPSILRIQQVVRGDSAAYFCASSPREQGGYTFGSGTRLTVV.

The rearrangement joins TRBV7-9 to TRBJ2-7; D ambiguous. Germline V gene sequence: CDR1 SEHNR, CDR2 FQNEAQ (reference sequence). The V end was cut by 5 bases, the J end by 6 bases, with 20 bases between. The CDR3 length is 15 residues. The CDR3 coding sequence is TGTGCCAGCAGCCGCCCCCGGGCCAACCGCAGCGAGCAGTACTTC. Amino acids: CASSRPRANRSEQYF.

The CDR3 loop reads CASSSQGYSYNEQFF. The CDR3 nucleotides are TGTGCCAGCAGTTCGCAGGGGTACTCCTACAATGAGCAGTTCTTC. This chain links TRBV27 with TRBJ2-1; possible D gene TRBD1, 6 bases. Germline V CDR1 and CDR2: MNHEY, SMNVEV (reference sequence). V was trimmed by 4 bases and J by 0 bases, leaving 10 bases between them. CDR3 length: 15 residues.

In its sample, this clonotype was seen many times. The chain joins TRBV7-2 to TRBJ1-1; D might be TRBD1 (6 bases). Germline V CDR1 and CDR2: SGHTA, FQGNSA. The CDR3 is 15 amino acids. V dropped 2 bases and J dropped 0 bases, with 10 bases sitting between them. CDR3 DNA: TGTGCCAGCAGCTTAAGGGCAGGGGTGAACACTGAAGCTTTCTTT. Its translation: CASSLRAGVNTEAFF.

This clonotype was counted at least ten times. V and J are TRBV6-1 and TRBJ2-4; a weak D match, TRBD1 (6 bases). The CDR3 covers 15 residues. The germline CDR1 and CDR2 sequences are MNHNS and SASEGT. The V end lost 5 bases, the J end lost 8 bases, and 19 bases lay between the germline ends. The CDR3 loop reads CASSRGIALLDIQYF. CDR3 DNA sequence: TGTGCCAGCAGTAGGGGGATAGCGTTGTTGGACATTCAGTACTTC.

This rearrangement joins TRBV6-6 to TRBJ2-7; D is unresolved. Germline assignment: CDR1 MNHNY and CDR2 SVGAGI (reference sequence). V was cut by 0 bases and J by 4 bases, with 7 bases left in between. The CDR3 sequence is 13 residues long. CDR3 DNA sequence: TGTGCCAGCAGTTACTCGCAGGTATACGAGCAGTACGTC. This encodes CASSYSQVYEQYV.

V and J are TRBV28 and TRBJ2-1; 7 bases agree with TRBD1. From germline, CDR1 is MDHEN and CDR2 SYDVKM. This CDR3 contains 12 residues. Trimming took 10 bases from V and 9 from J; bases not matched to a gene: 9. The CDR3 is CATRTGVSEQFF. CDR3 nucleotide sequence: TGTGCCACCCGGACAGGAGTTAGTGAGCAGTTCTTC.